This TCR beta chain appears in the sequencing data of a study of regulatory T cells in long-lasting Graves disease. Study-level findings and limits: Repertoires from persistent disease leaned toward TRBV28, TRBJ1-2 and TRBJ2-5. Not thyroid tissue but only peripheral blood was studied.

This sample's time point: newly diagnosed GD, antithyroid drugs for less than 3 months. PBMCs provided the RNA from which the TCR library was made. V shed 3 bases and J 6 bases; nucleotides not matched to a gene: 3. This CDR3 contains 15 residues. The germline V gene encodes CDR1 MDHEN and CDR2 SYDVKM. In building TCR beta libraries, iRepertoire HTBI primers were used together with Arm-PCR of CDR3 regions. Source study methods: From all samples, identification returned 13 to 15 TRBJ and approximately 61 TRBV segments. Each CDR3 protein gets one entry after TCRdb re-called the multiplex PCR reads with MiXCR. What appears here as the V and J calls and clone size reflects TCRdb's work, not the paper's. Of fewer than 350,000 distinct CDR3 sequences listed, 18% are singletons. This clonotype was counted a few times. Its antigen is currently unknown. This clone may be a read error of a much larger clone one base away.

The receptor's source is a female donor with Graves disease. The starting material was peripheral blood mononuclear cells (PBMCs), obtained at new diagnosis, from a patient treated with antithyroid drugs. The V and J genes are TRBV28 and TRBJ2-2; 11 nucleotides agree with TRBD2. The CDR3 DNA is TGTGCCAGCAGTTTGGGACTAGCGGAATCCGGGGAGCTGTTTTTT. This sequence encodes CASSLGLAESGELFF. The whole variable domain, remainder taken from reference TRBV28 and TRBJ2-2, is DVKVTQSSRYLVKRTGEKVFLECVQDMDHENMFWYRQDPGLGLRLIYFSYDVKMKEKGDIPEGYSVSREKKERFSLILESASTNQTSMYLCASSLGLAESGELFFGEGSRLTVL.